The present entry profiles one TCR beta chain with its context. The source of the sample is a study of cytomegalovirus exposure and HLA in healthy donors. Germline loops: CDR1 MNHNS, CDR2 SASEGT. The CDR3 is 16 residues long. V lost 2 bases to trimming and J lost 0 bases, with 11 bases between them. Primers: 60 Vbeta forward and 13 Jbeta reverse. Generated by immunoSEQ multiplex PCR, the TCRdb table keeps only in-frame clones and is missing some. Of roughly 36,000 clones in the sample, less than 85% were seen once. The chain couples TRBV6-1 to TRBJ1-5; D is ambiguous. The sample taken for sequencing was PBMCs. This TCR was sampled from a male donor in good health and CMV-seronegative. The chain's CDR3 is CASSEYALYSNQPQHF. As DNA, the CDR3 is TGTGCCAGCAGTGAATATGCACTCTATAGCAATCAGCCCCAGCATTTT.